The entry below describes one T cell receptor beta chain. What it recognizes is unknown. The sample originates from a study of CD8 T cells in ankylosing spondylitis. Quantitative molecular-barcoded 5'-RACE generated the TCR beta libraries. Using its own MiXCR run on the 5' RACE reads, TCRdb lists one record per CDR3 protein. In the table there are roughly 700,000 distinct CDR3 sequences, over 15% of which are singletons. General study points: Enrichment of disease-linked clones was reportedly significant in matched ankylosing spondylitis synovial fluid. About 8 highly homologous variants made up a TCR beta motif, and this motif appeared characteristic of ankylosing spondylitis blood. A number of the motif variants had already been described in reactive arthritis synovial fluid and blood.

CDR1 and CDR2 from the germline V gene are SGHRS and YFSETQ. The length of the CDR3 is 16 residues. Trimming pared 4 bases from V and 0 bases from J, leaving 11 bases between. The source of this sequence is a male donor with ankylosing spondylitis. The sequencing input was blood, either unsorted or a sorted T cell fraction (not recorded which). The chain combines TRBV5-1 with TRBJ2-6, with D uncertain. This CDR3 reads CASSPPRISGANVLTF. The DNA for the CDR3 is TGCGCCAGCAGCCCACCGAGGATCTCTGGGGCCAACGTCCTGACTTTC.